One and the same sample provided the 2 T cell receptor beta chains below, sequenced in a study of T cell repertoires in cytomegalovirus infection (dated by TCRdb to about 2019). For these TCRs, the target antigens are not known. The sequencer was an Illumina HiSeq 1500. TCRdb redid the processing of the public reads, applying fastp at Q25 and MiXCR, and retained in-frame beta chains. Identical CDR3 protein sequences are pooled into one entry, listed with their most common genes and DNA. Across this sample there are under 500,000 distinct CDR3 sequences, with more than 40% seen only once. The biggest ten clones account for about 41% of the sample. Explained via the paper, the treatment or condition label denotes: in vitro stimulation with specific CMV peptide epitopes to enrich CMV-specific T cells. The specimen was cultured PBMCs, collected from culture after CMV antigen stimulation. These receptors came from a human donor in good health (CMV status not recorded). Some clones in this sample may be carry-over from other donors' samples.

This clonotype came up a few times. The rearrangement uses TRBV19 and TRBJ2-1; the match to TRBD2 covers 9 bases. The CDR3 extends over 16 amino acids. The V segment lost 5 bases and the J segment 4 bases; nucleotides outside the gene matches: 9. CDR1 is LNHDA and CDR2 is SQIVND in the germline V gene (reference sequence). CDR3 in DNA: TGTGCCAGTAGTTGGGCGGGAGGGCCTACGTACAATGAGCAGTTCTTC. Its protein product is CASSWAGGPTYNEQFF. The whole variable domain, remainder taken from reference TRBV19 and TRBJ2-1, is DGGITQSPKYLFRKEGQNVTLSCEQNLNHDAMYWYRQDPGQGLRLIYYSQIVNDFQKGDIAEGYSVSREKKESFPLTVTSAQKNPTAFYLCASSWAGGPTYNEQFFGPGTRLTVL.

This chain uses TRBV7-8 with TRBJ1-1, with D perhaps matching TRBD1 (5 bases). Germline V CDR1 and CDR2: SGHVS, FQNEAQ. The germline V and J ends were trimmed by 5 bases and 4 bases, with 26 bases remaining between them. This CDR3 spans 18 amino acids. The CDR3 loop reads CASSEIRGARSPSTEAFF. The CDR3 DNA reads as TGTGCCAGCAGCGAAATCCGCGGGGCAAGATCACCGAGCACTGAAGCTTTCTTT.